These T cell receptor beta chains were read from a single sample in a study of T cells in Graves' hyperthyroidism and ophthalmopathy. TCRdb recomputed calls from the multiplex PCR reads with MiXCR, one row per CDR3 protein. The sample records about 350,000 distinct CDR3 sequences, 15% to 20% being singletons. The sample taken for sequencing was blood. These TCRs come from a woman aged 18-29 years with Graves' hyperthyroidism. The CDR3 runs from the conserved cysteine through the conserved F or W. A D gene is named only where the DNA matches it firmly. The size entry is marked missing in some rows and otherwise reads once, few, many or a size class.

size,J,V,D,DNA,CDR3
many,TRBJ2-7,TRBV6-5,-,TGTGCCAGCAGTCCCGACAGGGAGCAGTACTTC,CASSPDREQYF
many,TRBJ2-5,TRBV7-3,TRBD2,TGTGCCAGCAGCCACGGGACTAGCGGAGAGACCCAGTACTTC,CASSHGTSGETQYF
-,TRBJ2-5,TRBV20-1,-,TGCAGTGCTAAGACGGGGACTGGACCTGAGGCGACCCAGTACTTC,CSAKTGTGPEATQYF
many,TRBJ2-7,TRBV4-2,TRBD1,TGTGCCAGCAGCCAAACGGGACAGGGAACCTACGAGCAGTACTTC,CASSQTGQGTYEQYF
many,TRBJ2-7,TRBV5-1,TRBD2,TGCGCCAGCAGCTCATCTAGCGGGGGCCGAAGGGAGCAGTACTTC,CASSSSSGGRREQYF
many,TRBJ2-7,TRBV20-1,TRBD1,TGCAGTGCCCTGGGGACAGGAAGAAACTACGAGCAGTACTTC,CSALGTGRNYEQYF
many,TRBJ1-1,TRBV10-3,-,TGTGCCATCAGTGAGGGTCCTGAAGCTTTCTTT,CAISEGPEAFF
-,TRBJ1-5,TRBV27,-,TGTGCCAGCAGTTTAAGGGGGGCATTGCAGCCCCAGCATTTT,CASSLRGALQPQHF
few,TRBJ2-2,TRBV3-1,-,TGTGCCGGCAGCCCCGTGACCGGGGAGCTGTTTTTT,CAGSPVTGELFF
-,TRBJ1-1,TRBV28,TRBD1,TGTGCCAGCAGTTTATTGGGACAGTTAGCTTTCTTT,CASSLLGQLAFF
many,TRBJ2-5,TRBV11-1,-,TGTGCCAGCAGCTTAGTAGGTGCGCCCCGGGAGACCCAGTACTTC,CASSLVGAPRETQYF
many,TRBJ1-2,TRBV27,-,TGTGCCAGCAGTTTTCGGCCGGGAAAGGGAGGCTACACCTTC,CASSFRPGKGGYTF
-,TRBJ2-5,TRBV28,-,TGTGCCAGCAGTGGGGGGCGCATCGAGACCCAGTACTTC,CASSGGRIETQYF
many,TRBJ2-5,TRBV6-5,TRBD2,TGTGCCAGCAGAAGACTAGCGGGGGGCAACCAAGAGACCCAGTACTTC,CASRRLAGGNQETQYF
-,TRBJ2-2,TRBV15,TRBD1,TGTGCCACCAGCAGAGCTACCGGGACAGGGGTGGGGAGGAACACCGGGGAGCTGTTTTTT,CATSRATGTGVGRNTGELFF
few,TRBJ2-2,TRBV27,-,TGTGCCAGCTCCAAAATGGGGGGGCTCGCCGGGGAGCTGTTTTTT,CASSKMGGLAGELFF
many,TRBJ1-5,TRBV15,-,TGTGCCACCAGCAGAGGAGGAGACAAGAGCAATCAGCCCCAGCATTTT,CATSRGGDKSNQPQHF
many,TRBJ2-7,TRBV5-1,-,TGCGCCAGCAGACAGGACCCGGGACGGTACGAGCAGTACTTC,CASRQDPGRYEQYF
many,TRBJ2-2,TRBV5-4,-,TGTGCCAGCAGCCGGGGATCAGGGAGTGACGGGGAGCTGTTTTTT,CASSRGSGSDGELFF
-,TRBJ2-5,TRBV18,-,TGTGCCAGCTCACCACGAGTCGGGGATCAAGAGACCCAGTACTTC,CASSPRVGDQETQYF
many,TRBJ2-7,TRBV28,-,TGTGCCAGCGGCTGGGACGACGAGCAGTACTTC,CASGWDDEQYF
many,TRBJ1-5,TRBV7-8,-,TGTGCCTGCAGCTCTAGGGGGGAGCGCAATCAGCCCCAGCATTTT,CACSSRGERNQPQHF
many,TRBJ2-5,TRBV5-4,TRBD2,TGTGCCAGCAGCTTGACTAGCGGGGGGGCGGGGGAGACCCAGTACTTC,CASSLTSGGAGETQYF
many,TRBJ1-2,TRBV19,TRBD1,TGTGCCAGTAGTATAAATCAGGGGGCCGTCGACTATGGCTACACCTTC,CASSINQGAVDYGYTF
many,TRBJ2-5,TRBV12-3/TRBV12-4,TRBD2,TGTGCCAGCGCCGCGGGGGGGGGGGAGACCCAGTACTTC,CASAAGGGETQYF
many,TRBJ2-5,TRBV13,-,TGTGCCAGCAGCTTAGCACCGGGGACCGGGGAGACCCAGTACTTC,CASSLAPGTGETQYF
many,TRBJ2-5,TRBV20-1,-,TGCAGTGCTAGACAGCAGCTACACAGGGAGACCCAGTACTTC,CSARQQLHRETQYF
-,TRBJ2-5,TRBV20-1,-,TGCAGTGCGCGACCCCCCCGGGGAGGAGGAGAGACCCAGTACTTC,CSARPPRGGGETQYF
many,TRBJ1-1,TRBV30,-,TGTGCCTGGAGTGTACAAAGGAACACTGAAGCTTTCTTT,CAWSVQRNTEAFF
many,TRBJ1-2,TRBV28,-,TGTGCCAGCAGTGGCCAAACAGCCGCGGACTATGGCTACACCTTC,CASSGQTAADYGYTF
many,TRBJ1-2,TRBV6-5,-,TGTGCCACCTCGAAAGGGGCAGGCTACACCTTC,CATSKGAGYTF
many,TRBJ2-5,TRBV29-1,TRBD2,TGCAGCGTCGGTGGGGGAGGACTAGCCGAAGAGACCCAGTACTTC,CSVGGGGLAEETQYF
many,TRBJ2-5,TRBV5-1,TRBD2,TGCGCCAGCAGCCCGGGACTAGCGGGGGGGCCAGAGACCCAGTACTTC,CASSPGLAGGPETQYF
-,TRBJ2-5,TRBV15,-,TGTGCCACCAGCAGGGGACACCCCCAAGAGACCCAGTACTTC,CATSRGHPQETQYF
-,TRBJ2-7,TRBV20-1,-,TGCAGTGCTAGAGATCAAGGACAGAGCTCCTACGAGCAGTACTTC,CSARDQGQSSYEQYF
many,TRBJ2-7,TRBV12-3/TRBV12-4,-,TGTGCCAGCAGTTTAGGACACCCATACGGGGCCGGGGACGAGCAGTACTTC,CASSLGHPYGAGDEQYF
many,TRBJ1-1,TRBV19,-,TGTGCCAGTAGGAGACCACAGGGTACCACTGAAGCTTTCTTT,CASRRPQGTTEAFF
many,TRBJ2-2,TRBV7-7,-,TGTGCTAGCAGCCCCTCAACGCGAGCCGGGGAGCTGTTTTTT,CASSPSTRAGELFF
many,TRBJ2-5,TRBV12-3/TRBV12-4,-,TGTGCCAGCAGGGCTCAGACGAAGACCCAGTACTTC,CASRAQTKTQYF
many,TRBJ2-3,TRBV29-1,-,TGCAGCGTTCCCGGTTCAGCTAGCGTATTCTCAAATACGCAGTATTTT,CSVPGSASVFSNTQYF
many,TRBJ1-1,TRBV10-3,TRBD1,TGTGCCATCAGTGAGACCCCGGGACAGGCAATTAAGAACACTGAAGCTTTCTTT,CAISETPGQAIKNTEAFF
-,TRBJ2-7,TRBV9,TRBD1,TGTGCCAGCAGCGTAGGGACAGGCGATTACGAGCAGTACTTC,CASSVGTGDYEQYF
many,TRBJ2-7,TRBV11-2,TRBD1,TGTGCCAGCAGCTTAGGACCGGGACAGGAGTACGAGCAGTACTTC,CASSLGPGQEYEQYF
many,TRBJ2-7,TRBV6-5,-,TGTGCCAGCAGTTCGAAGGGTCTGAACGAGCAGTACTTC,CASSSKGLNEQYF
many,TRBJ2-2,TRBV5-1,-,TGCGCCAGCTGGCGGGGGCTAAGCACCGGGGAGCTGTTTTTT,CASWRGLSTGELFF
few,TRBJ2-7,TRBV28,TRBD1,TGTGCCAGCAGTTCGACCCTAATACGACAGGGGATGTACTTC,CASSSTLIRQGMYF
-,TRBJ2-5,TRBV11-2,-,TGTGCTAGCAGCTTCGACGCTATGGCGGAGACCCAGTACTTC,CASSFDAMAETQYF
-,TRBJ2-4,TRBV18,TRBD1,TGTGCCAGCTCACCACCGACAGGGCACCCTCTAGCCAAAAACATTAAGTACTTC,CASSPPTGHPLAKNIKYF